These T cell receptor beta chains were read from a single sample in a study of human T cells and chemical hapten exposure. A single record per CDR3 protein comes from TCRdb applying MiXCR to the RACE reads. Of roughly 100,000 distinct CDR3 sequences listed, 10% to 15% are singletons. The sequences come from whole blood, collected in connection with sensitization to the hapten diphenylcyclopropenone (DPC). The receptors were gathered from a woman aged 45 to 65 with alopecia areata. Some clones in this sample may be carry-over from other donors' samples. The CDR3 runs from the conserved cysteine through the conserved F or W. D genes are given only for firm matches. The size entry is marked missing in some rows and otherwise reads once, few, many or a size class.

j_call d_call clone_size v_call cdr3_aa cdr3_nt
TRBJ1-5 NA many TRBV6-2/TRBV6-3 CASSPQGHSNQPQHF TGTGCCAGCAGCCCCCAGGGGCATAGCAATCAGCCCCAGCATTTT
TRBJ2-1 TRBD2 NA TRBV7-9 CASSRTSEVNEQFF TGTGCCAGCAGCCGCACTAGCGAGGTCAATGAGCAGTTCTTC
TRBJ2-3 NA NA TRBV18 CASSRQTGRSTDTQYF TGTGCCAGCTCACGGCAAACAGGGAGGTCCACAGATACGCAGTATTTT
TRBJ1-2 TRBD1 few TRBV28 CASSSGQGSSYGYTF TGTGCCAGCAGTTCCGGACAGGGGTCGTCCTATGGCTACACCTTC
TRBJ2-5 NA NA TRBV4-3 CASSQGSGGFQETQYF TGCGCCAGCAGCCAAGGATCGGGGGGCTTTCAAGAGACCCAGTACTTC
TRBJ2-7 NA few TRBV6-5 CASRKYFTGLSSYEQYF TGTGCCAGCAGAAAATACTTTACAGGGTTAAGCTCCTACGAGCAGTACTTC
TRBJ2-1 TRBD2 many TRBV6-4 CASSGASSGTSLREQFF TGTGCCAGCAGTGGGGCTTCGTCCGGGACTAGCCTCCGTGAGCAGTTCTTC
TRBJ1-1 TRBD1 NA TRBV12-3/TRBV12-4 CASSPRATGTLNTEAFF TGTGCCAGCAGTCCACGGGCGACAGGGACCTTGAACACTGAAGCTTTCTTT
TRBJ1-2 TRBD1 few TRBV24-1 CATSDLGTGSSGYTF TGTGCCACCAGTGATTTGGGGACAGGGTCTTCTGGCTACACCTTC
TRBJ2-1 NA NA TRBV2 CASSEGISLGFF TGTGCCAGCAGTGAGGGCATCTCGTTAGGGTTCTTC
TRBJ2-3 TRBD2 NA TRBV11-2 CASSGPGLAGGWRDTQYF TGTGCCAGCAGCGGACCGGGACTAGCGGGAGGTTGGCGGGATACGCAGTATTTT
TRBJ2-1 TRBD2 few TRBV7-2 CASRSGDRAYNEQFF TGTGCCAGCAGAAGCGGGGACCGGGCGTACAATGAGCAGTTCTTC
TRBJ1-2 NA few TRBV18 CASSPSGDYGYTF TGTGCCAGCTCACCGTCCGGAGACTATGGCTACACCTTC
TRBJ2-1 TRBD2 few TRBV20-1 CSASKAGGYNEQFF TGCAGTGCTAGTAAAGCGGGAGGCTACAATGAGCAGTTCTTC
TRBJ2-2 TRBD1 many TRBV12-3/TRBV12-4 CASSQGAQYTGELFF TGTGCCAGCAGTCAGGGGGCCCAGTACACCGGGGAGCTGTTTTTT
TRBJ2-2 NA few TRBV7-2 CASSLKWDTGELFF TGTGCCAGCAGCTTAAAGTGGGACACCGGGGAGCTGTTTTTT
TRBJ1-1 NA many TRBV29-1 CSSPGEAFF TGCAGCAGCCCGGGGGAAGCTTTCTTT
TRBJ1-1 NA NA TRBV9 CASSVFRTNTEAFF TGTGCCAGCAGCGTGTTCAGGACGAACACTGAAGCTTTCTTT
TRBJ2-1 TRBD2 NA TRBV29-1 CSVDERGGNEQFF TGCAGCGTTGACGAGCGGGGGGGCAATGAGCAGTTCTTC
TRBJ2-3 NA NA TRBV28 CASKKGGRTDTQYF TGTGCCAGCAAGAAGGGGGGGAGAACAGATACGCAGTATTTT
TRBJ2-2 TRBD1 NA TRBV12-3/TRBV12-4 CASTTTGGGELFF TGTGCCAGCACCACCACAGGGGGCGGGGAGCTGTTTTTT
TRBJ1-5 TRBD1 NA TRBV6-5 CASSPQGDQPQHF TGTGCCAGCAGTCCACAGGGGGATCAGCCCCAGCATTTT
TRBJ2-3 NA NA TRBV15 CATSRVTGELTDTQYF TGTGCCACCAGCAGAGTGACAGGTGAACTCACAGATACGCAGTATTTT
TRBJ2-7 NA NA TRBV5-6 CASSLAGRPYEQYF TGTGCCAGCAGCTTGGCCGGGCGCCCCTACGAGCAGTACTTC
TRBJ1-5 NA NA TRBV7-9 CASLKYTAQPQHF TGTGCCAGCCTAAAGTATACAGCTCAGCCCCAGCATTTT
TRBJ1-5 NA NA TRBV7-2 CASSLSWISNQPQHF TGTGCCAGCAGCTTATCGTGGATTAGCAATCAGCCCCAGCATTTT
TRBJ2-7 NA NA TRBV20-1 CSARDHGSGLYEQYF TGCAGTGCTAGAGATCACGGGTCAGGGTTATACGAGCAGTACTTC
TRBJ2-3 NA few TRBV7-2 CASSLGIRTDTQYF TGTGCCAGCAGCTTGGGGATAAGAACAGATACGCAGTATTTT